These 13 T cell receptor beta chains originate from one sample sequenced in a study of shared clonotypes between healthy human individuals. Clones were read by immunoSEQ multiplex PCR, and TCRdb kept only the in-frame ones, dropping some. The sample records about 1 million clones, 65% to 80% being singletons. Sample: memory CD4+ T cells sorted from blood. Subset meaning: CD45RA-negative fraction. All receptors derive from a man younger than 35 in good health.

The CDR3 bases are TGTGCCAGCAGTTTCGTCAGGGGGCAGCCCCAGCATTTT. Translation gives CASSFVRGQPQHF. The chain employs TRBV27 and TRBJ1-5, with TRBD1 matching over 7 bases. V was clipped by 3 bases and J by 7 bases; unmatched bases: 3. Germline CDR1 is MNHEY and CDR2 is SMNVEV (reference sequence). The CDR3 contains 13 residues.

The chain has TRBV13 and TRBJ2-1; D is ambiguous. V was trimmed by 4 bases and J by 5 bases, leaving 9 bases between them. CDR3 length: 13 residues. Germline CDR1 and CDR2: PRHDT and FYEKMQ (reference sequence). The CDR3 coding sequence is TGTGCCAGCAGCTCCCGCCAGAACAATGAGCAGTTCTTC. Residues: CASSSRQNNEQFF.

The CDR3 sequence: CATSRDQGSYEQYF. CDR3 in DNA: TGTGCCACCAGCAGAGATCAGGGATCCTACGAGCAGTACTTC. The chain uses TRBV15 and TRBJ2-7, with D tentatively TRBD1 (5 bases). The length of the CDR3 is 14 residues. CDR1 is LNHNV, CDR2 YYDKDF, per germline (reference sequence). Trimming left V 0 bases short and J 1 base short, with 7 bases between.

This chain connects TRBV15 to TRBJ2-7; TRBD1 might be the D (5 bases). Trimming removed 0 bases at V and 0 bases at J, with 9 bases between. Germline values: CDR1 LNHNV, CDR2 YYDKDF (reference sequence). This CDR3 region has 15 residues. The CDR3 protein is CATSRDRDSSYEQYF. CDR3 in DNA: TGTGCCACCAGCAGAGACAGGGATAGCTCCTACGAGCAGTACTTC. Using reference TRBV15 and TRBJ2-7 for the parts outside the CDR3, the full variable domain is DAMVIQNPRYQVTQFGKPVTLSCSQTLNHNVMYWYQQKSSQAPKLLFHYYDKDFNNEADTPDNFQSRRPNTSFCFLDIRSPGLGDTAMYLCATSRDRDSSYEQYFGPGTRLTVT.

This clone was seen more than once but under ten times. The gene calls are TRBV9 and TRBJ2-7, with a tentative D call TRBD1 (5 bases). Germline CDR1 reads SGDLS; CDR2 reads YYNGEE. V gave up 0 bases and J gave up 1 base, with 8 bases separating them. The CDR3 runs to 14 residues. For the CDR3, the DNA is TGTGCCAGCAGCGTAGACGCAGGGTCCTACGAGCAGTACTTC. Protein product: CASSVDAGSYEQYF.

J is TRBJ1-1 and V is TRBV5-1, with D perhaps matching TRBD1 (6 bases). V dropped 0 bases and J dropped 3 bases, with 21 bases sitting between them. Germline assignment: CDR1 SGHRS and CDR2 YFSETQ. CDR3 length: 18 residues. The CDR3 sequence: CASSLVARGSGGDTEAFF. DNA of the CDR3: TGCGCCAGCAGCTTGGTGGCCAGGGGATCCGGGGGGGACACTGAAGCTTTCTTT.

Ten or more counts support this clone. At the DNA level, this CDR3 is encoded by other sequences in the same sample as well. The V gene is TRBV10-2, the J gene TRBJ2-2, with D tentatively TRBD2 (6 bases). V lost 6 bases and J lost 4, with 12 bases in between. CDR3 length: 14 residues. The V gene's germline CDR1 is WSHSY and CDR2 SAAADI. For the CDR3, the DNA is TGCGCCAGCAGGGAAGGGACTGGCACCGGGGAGCTGTTTTTT. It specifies CASREGTGTGELFF.

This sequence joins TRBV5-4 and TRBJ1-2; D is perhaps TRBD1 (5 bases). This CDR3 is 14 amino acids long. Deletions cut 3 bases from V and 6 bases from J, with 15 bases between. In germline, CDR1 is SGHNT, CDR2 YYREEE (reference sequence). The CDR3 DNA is TGTGCCAGCAGCTCCGGGACGGCTCATAATGGCTACACCTTC. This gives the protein CASSSGTAHNGYTF.

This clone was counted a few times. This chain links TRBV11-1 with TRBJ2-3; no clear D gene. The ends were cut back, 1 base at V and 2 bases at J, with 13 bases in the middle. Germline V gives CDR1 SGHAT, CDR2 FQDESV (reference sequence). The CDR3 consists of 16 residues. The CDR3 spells CASSLVGGAPTDTQYF. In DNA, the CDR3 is TGTGCCAGCAGCTTAGTGGGTGGCGCACCCACAGATACGCAGTATTTT.

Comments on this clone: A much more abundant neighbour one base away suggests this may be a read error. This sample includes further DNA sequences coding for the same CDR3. The CDR3 DNA is TGTGCCAGCAGGAACACCGGGGAGCTGTTTTTT. It translates to CASRNTGELFF. The V call is TRBV6-1, the J call TRBJ2-2; D is uncertain. CDR1 MNHNS and CDR2 SASEGT come from the germline V gene. V was pared by 6 bases and J by 1 base, with 0 bases between. The CDR3 spans 11 residues.

DNA for the CDR3: TGTGCCAGCAGCTTCCAAGCGGGGGGGCCGTACGAGCAGTACTTC. It is translated as CASSFQAGGPYEQYF. V usage is TRBV7-3 and J usage is TRBJ2-7; 10 bases match TRBD2. The CDR3 consists of 15 residues. Germline V gene data show CDR1 as SGHTA and CDR2 as FQGTGA. J gave up 4 bases and V 3 bases, and 6 bases lay outside the gene matches.

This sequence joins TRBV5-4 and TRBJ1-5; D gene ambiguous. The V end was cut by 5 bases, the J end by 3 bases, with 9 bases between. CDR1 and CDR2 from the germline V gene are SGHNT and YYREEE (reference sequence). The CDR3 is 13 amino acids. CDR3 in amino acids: CASSPGHNQPQHF. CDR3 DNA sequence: TGTGCCAGCAGTCCGGGCCACAATCAGCCCCAGCATTTT.

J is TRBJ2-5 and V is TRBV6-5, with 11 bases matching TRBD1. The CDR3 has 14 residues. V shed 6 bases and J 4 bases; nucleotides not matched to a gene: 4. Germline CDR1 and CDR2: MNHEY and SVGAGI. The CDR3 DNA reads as TGTGCCAGCAGGGGACAGGGGGGGAGAGAGACCCAGTACTTC. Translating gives CASRGQGGRETQYF.